This T cell receptor (beta chain) emerged from a study of T cells in Graves' hyperthyroidism and ophthalmopathy. Every diagnosis used clinical symptoms, serum thyroxine and TRAb, thyroid ultrasound and orbital computed tomography. V lost 7 bases, J lost 9 bases, and 10 bases lay in between. The germline CDR1 and CDR2 sequences are SQVTM and ANQGSEA. The CDR3 runs to 11 residues. General observations from the study: Appearing also in blood were most of the thyroid clonotypes expanded above 0.001. In the analysis, a 13 V-J model separated ophthalmopathy from stable hyperthyroidism.

Comment on this clonotype: What it binds is not known.

TCR beta CDR3 regions were amplified from RNA transcripts. In the first-round RT-PCR of the TCR CDR3, the HTBI primer set was used. TCRdb fed the multiplex PCR reads into MiXCR, producing one record per CDR3 protein. The sample shows approximately 700,000 distinct CDR3 sequences, 40% to 55% of them seen only once. The V call is TRBV29-1, the J call TRBJ1-6, with D possibly being TRBD1 (5 bases). This receptor was obtained from an adult man with Graves' disease, either hyperthyroidism or ophthalmopathy (not recorded which). The specimen was peripheral blood or thyroid tissue (not recorded which). The CDR3 spells CSAQGGSPLHF. CDR3 sequence (DNA): TGCAGCGCGCAGGGTGGTTCACCCCTCCACTTT.